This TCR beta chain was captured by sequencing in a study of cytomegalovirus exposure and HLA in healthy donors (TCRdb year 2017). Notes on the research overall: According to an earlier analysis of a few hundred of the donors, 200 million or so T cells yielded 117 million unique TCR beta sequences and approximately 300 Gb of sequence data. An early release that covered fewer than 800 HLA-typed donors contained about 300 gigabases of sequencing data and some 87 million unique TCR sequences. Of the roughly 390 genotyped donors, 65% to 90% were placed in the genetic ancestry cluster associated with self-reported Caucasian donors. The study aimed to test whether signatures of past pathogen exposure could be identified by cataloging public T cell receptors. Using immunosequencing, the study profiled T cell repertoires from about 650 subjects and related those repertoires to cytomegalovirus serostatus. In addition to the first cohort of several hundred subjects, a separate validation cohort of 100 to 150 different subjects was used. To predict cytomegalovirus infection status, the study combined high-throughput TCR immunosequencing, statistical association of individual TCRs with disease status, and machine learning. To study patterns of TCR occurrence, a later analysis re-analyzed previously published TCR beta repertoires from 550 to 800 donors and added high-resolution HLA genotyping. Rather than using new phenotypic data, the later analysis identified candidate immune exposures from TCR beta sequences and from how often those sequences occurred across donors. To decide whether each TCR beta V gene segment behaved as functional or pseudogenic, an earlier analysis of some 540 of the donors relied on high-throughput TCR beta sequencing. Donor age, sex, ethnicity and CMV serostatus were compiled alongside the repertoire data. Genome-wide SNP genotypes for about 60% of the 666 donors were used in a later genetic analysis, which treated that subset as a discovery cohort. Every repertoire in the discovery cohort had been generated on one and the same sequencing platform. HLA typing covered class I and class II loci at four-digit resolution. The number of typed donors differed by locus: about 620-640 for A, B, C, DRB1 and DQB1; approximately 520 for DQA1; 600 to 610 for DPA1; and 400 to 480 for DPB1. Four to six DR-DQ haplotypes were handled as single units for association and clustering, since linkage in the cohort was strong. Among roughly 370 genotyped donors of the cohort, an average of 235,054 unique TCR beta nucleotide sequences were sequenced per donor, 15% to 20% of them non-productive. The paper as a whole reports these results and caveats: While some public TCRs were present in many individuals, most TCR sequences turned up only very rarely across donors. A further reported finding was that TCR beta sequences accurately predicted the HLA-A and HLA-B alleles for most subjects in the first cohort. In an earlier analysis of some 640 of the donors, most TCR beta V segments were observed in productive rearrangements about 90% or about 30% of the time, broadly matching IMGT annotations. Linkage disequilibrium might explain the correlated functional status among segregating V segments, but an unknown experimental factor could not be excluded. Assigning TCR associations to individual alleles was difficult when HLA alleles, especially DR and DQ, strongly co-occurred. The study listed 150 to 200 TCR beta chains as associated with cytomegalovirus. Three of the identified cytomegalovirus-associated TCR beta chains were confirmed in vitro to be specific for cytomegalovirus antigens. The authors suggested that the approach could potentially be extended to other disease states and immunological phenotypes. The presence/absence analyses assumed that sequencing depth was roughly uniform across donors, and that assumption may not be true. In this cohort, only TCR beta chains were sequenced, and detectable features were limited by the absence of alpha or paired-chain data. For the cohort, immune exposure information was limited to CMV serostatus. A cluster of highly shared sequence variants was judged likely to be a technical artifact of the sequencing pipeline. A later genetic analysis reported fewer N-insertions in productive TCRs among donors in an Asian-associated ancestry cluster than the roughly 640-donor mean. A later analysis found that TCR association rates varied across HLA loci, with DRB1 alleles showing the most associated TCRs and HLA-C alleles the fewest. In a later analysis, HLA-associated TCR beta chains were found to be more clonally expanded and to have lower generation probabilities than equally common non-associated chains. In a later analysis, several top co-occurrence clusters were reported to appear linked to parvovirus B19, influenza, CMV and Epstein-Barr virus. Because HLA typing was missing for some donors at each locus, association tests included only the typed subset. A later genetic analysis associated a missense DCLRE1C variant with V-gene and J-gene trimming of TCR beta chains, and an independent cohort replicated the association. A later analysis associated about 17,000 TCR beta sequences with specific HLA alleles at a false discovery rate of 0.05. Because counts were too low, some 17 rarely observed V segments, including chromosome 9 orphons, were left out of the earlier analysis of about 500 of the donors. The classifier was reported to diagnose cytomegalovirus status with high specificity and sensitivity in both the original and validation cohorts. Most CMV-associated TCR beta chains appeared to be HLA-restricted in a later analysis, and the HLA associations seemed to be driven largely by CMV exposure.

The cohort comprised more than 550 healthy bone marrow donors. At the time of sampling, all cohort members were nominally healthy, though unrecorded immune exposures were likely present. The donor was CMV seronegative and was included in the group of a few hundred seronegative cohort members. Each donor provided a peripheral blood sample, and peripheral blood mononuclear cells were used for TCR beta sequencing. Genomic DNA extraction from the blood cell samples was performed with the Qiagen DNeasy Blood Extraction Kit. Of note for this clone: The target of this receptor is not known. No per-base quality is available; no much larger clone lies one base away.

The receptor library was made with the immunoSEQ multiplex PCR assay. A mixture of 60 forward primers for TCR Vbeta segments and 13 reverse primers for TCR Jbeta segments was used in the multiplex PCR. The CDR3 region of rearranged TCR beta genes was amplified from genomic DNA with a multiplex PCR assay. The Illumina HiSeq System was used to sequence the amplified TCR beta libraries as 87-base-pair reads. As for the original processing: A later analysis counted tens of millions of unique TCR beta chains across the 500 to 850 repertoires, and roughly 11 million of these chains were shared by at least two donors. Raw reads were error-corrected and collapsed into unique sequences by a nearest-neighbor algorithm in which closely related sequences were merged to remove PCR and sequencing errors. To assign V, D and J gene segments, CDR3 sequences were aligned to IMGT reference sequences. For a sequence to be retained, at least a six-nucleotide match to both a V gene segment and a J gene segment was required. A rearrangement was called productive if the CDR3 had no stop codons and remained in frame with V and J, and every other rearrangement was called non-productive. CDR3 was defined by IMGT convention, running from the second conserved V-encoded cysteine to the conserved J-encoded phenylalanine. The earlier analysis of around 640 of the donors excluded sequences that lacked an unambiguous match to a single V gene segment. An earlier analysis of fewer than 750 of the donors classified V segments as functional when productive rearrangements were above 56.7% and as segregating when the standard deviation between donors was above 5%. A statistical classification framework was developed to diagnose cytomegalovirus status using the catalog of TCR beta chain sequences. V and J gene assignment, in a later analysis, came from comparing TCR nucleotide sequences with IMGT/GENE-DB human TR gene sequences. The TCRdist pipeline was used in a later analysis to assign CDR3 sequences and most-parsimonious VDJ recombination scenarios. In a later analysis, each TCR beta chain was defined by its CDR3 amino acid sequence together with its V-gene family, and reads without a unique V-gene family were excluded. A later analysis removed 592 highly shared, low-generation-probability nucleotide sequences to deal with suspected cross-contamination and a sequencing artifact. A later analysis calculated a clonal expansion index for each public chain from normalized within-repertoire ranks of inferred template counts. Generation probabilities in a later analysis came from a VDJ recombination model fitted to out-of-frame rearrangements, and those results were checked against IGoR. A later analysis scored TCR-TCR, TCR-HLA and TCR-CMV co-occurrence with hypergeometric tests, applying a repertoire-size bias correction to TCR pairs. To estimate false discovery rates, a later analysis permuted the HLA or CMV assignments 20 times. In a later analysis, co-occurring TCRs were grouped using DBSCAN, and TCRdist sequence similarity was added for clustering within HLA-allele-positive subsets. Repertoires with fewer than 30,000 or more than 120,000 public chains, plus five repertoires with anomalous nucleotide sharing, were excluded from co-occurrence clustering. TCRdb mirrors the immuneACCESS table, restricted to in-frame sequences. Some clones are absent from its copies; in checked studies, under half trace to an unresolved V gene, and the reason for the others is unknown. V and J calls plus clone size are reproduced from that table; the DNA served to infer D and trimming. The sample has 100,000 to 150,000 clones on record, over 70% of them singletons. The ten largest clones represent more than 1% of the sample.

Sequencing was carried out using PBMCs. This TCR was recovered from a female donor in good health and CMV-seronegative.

The nucleotide sequence is given as TGCGCCAGCAGCCAACGATTAGGGGTTGGCTATGGCTACACCTTC. Its protein product is CASSQRLGVGYGYTF. The rearranged segments are TRBV4-1 and TRBJ1-2; TRBD1 is possibly the D segment (5 matching bases). From its cysteine to its phenylalanine, the CDR3 spans 15 amino acids. The read is trimmed to its CDR3 DNA, 45 bases read in frame from base 1. The germline V gene encodes CDR1 MGHRA and CDR2 YSYEKL. V is clipped by 2 bases and J by 4 bases, and the sequence between their germline boundaries is 14 bases long.